These T cell receptor beta chains were read from a single sample in a study of T-cell reconstitution after alpha-beta-depleted transplantation in children. One entry per CDR3 protein results from TCRdb running MiXCR on the PCR reads. Here the sample spans 440,000 or so distinct CDR3 sequences, roughly 44% being singletons. The sample here was PBMCs, taken before TCRalphabeta/CD19-depleted stem cell transplant. The receptors were gathered from a girl aged 2-10 years with aplastic anemia, due to receive a stem cell transplant. The CDR3 runs from the conserved cysteine through the conserved F or W. Each record gives: V gene, clone size, D gene, J gene, CDR3 protein, CDR3 DNA. The D gene is left open where the match is weak. A row's size may be missing; if present it is once, few, many or a size class.

>TRBV4-3|few|-|TRBJ2-3
CASSQRQTDGGDTQYF
TGCGCCAGCAGCCAAAGGCAAACTGACGGGGGAGATACGCAGTATTTT
>TRBV18|many|TRBD2|TRBJ2-7
CASSPGTSGSYEQYF
TGTGCCAGCAGCCCCGGGACTAGCGGATCCTACGAGCAGTACTTC
>TRBV20-1|few|TRBD1|TRBJ1-1
CSARDSLMNTEAFF
TGCAGTGCTCGGGACAGTTTAATGAACACTGAAGCTTTCTTT
>TRBV5-1|many|TRBD1|TRBJ2-1
CASSLGGTGEYNEQFF
TGCGCCAGCAGCCTAGGGGGGACAGGGGAGTACAATGAGCAGTTCTTC
>TRBV6-5|few|-|TRBJ1-2
CASSNRGGYGYTF
TGTGCCAGCAGTAACCGGGGTGGCTATGGCTACACCTTC
>TRBV12-3/TRBV12-4|many|-|TRBJ2-1
CASSPTGQWDEQFF
TGTGCCAGCAGCCCGACAGGTCAATGGGATGAGCAGTTCTTC
>TRBV3-1|few|TRBD1|TRBJ2-7
CASSSAGGEQYF
TGTGCCAGCAGCTCTGCAGGGGGCGAGCAGTACTTC
>TRBV12-3/TRBV12-4|few|TRBD1|TRBJ2-5
CASSVRDSQETQYF
TGTGCCAGCAGTGTCCGGGACAGCCAAGAGACCCAGTACTTC
>TRBV4-2|-|-|TRBJ2-1
CASSQAAADGPYNEQFF
TGTGCCAGCAGCCAAGCAGCGGCGGACGGACCCTACAATGAGCAGTTCTTC
>TRBV20-1|-|TRBD2|TRBJ2-1
CSAPRLAGINEQFF
TGCAGTGCTCCTAGACTAGCGGGGATCAATGAGCAGTTCTTC
>TRBV28|-|-|TRBJ1-2
CASSSGSGRSNYGYSF
TGTGCCAGCAGTTCAGGCTCAGGGAGGTCCAACTATGGCTACTCCTTC
>TRBV7-9|few|TRBD2|TRBJ2-1
CASSSVAGGGYNEQFF
TGTGCCAGCAGCTCGGTAGCGGGAGGAGGGTACAATGAGCAGTTCTTC
>TRBV20-1|-|TRBD2|TRBJ2-3
CSAPSGRPSTDTQYF
TGCAGTGCTCCTAGCGGGAGGCCTAGCACAGATACGCAGTATTTT
>TRBV7-2|once|-|TRBJ2-1
CASSLAAENEQFF
TGTGCCAGCAGCTTAGCAGCGGAAAATGAGCAGTTCTTC
>TRBV29-1|few|-|TRBJ2-2
CSVVRGGDTGELFF
TGCAGCGTTGTACGGGGAGGCGACACCGGGGAGCTGTTTTTT
>TRBV20-1|-|-|TRBJ1-3
CSAAQYSGNTIYF
TGCAGTGCTGCCCAGTACTCTGGAAACACCATATATTTT
>TRBV14|-|-|TRBJ1-4
CASSQGIRGGGEKLFF
TGTGCCAGCAGCCAAGGGATACGGGGAGGAGGTGAAAAACTGTTTTTT
>TRBV27|many|-|TRBJ2-2
CASRRTGDTGELFF
TGTGCCAGCAGACGTACCGGGGACACCGGGGAGCTGTTTTTT
>TRBV7-9|once|-|TRBJ1-1
CASSLGGGRNTEAFF
TGTGCCAGCAGCTTAGGGGGAGGTAGAAACACTGAAGCTTTCTTT
>TRBV5-6|-|-|TRBJ2-7
CASSLDHSSYEQYF
TGTGCCAGCAGCTTGGACCATAGCTCCTACGAGCAGTACTTC
>TRBV6-1|-|-|TRBJ2-7
CASRERDGRTYEQYF
TGTGCCAGCAGGGAGAGGGACGGGCGGACCTACGAGCAGTACTTC
>TRBV27|-|TRBD1|TRBJ1-2
CASSLDRVGYTF
TGTGCCAGCAGTTTGGACAGGGTTGGCTACACCTTC
>TRBV7-3|-|-|TRBJ2-1
CASSPTRGAGFYNEQFF
TGTGCCAGCAGCCCTACCAGGGGTGCGGGATTCTACAATGAGCAGTTCTTC
>TRBV4-2|many|-|TRBJ2-7
CASSQGERDEQYF
TGTGCCAGCAGCCAAGGGGAAAGGGACGAGCAGTACTTC
>TRBV6-5|-|-|TRBJ1-6
CASSYRGQTGSNSPLHF
TGTGCCAGCAGTTACCGCGGACAGACTGGATCGAATTCACCCCTCCACTTT
>TRBV3-1|-|TRBD1|TRBJ2-1
CASRLGTGRGGNEQFF
TGTGCCAGCAGGCTCGGGACAGGGAGAGGCGGAAATGAGCAGTTCTTC
>TRBV20-1|few|-|TRBJ2-1
CSARDSAVAYNEQFF
TGCAGTGCTAGAGACAGTGCGGTTGCCTACAATGAGCAGTTCTTC
>TRBV24-1|-|-|TRBJ2-2
CATNREAGELFF
TGTGCCACCAACCGTGAGGCCGGGGAGCTGTTTTTT
>TRBV5-1|few|TRBD1|TRBJ2-7
CASSSPGTAYEQYF
TGCGCCAGCAGCTCCCCCGGGACAGCCTACGAGCAGTACTTC
>TRBV6-5|-|-|TRBJ2-5
CASSYSLGALETQYF
TGTGCCAGCAGTTACTCTCTGGGGGCTTTGGAGACCCAGTACTTC
>TRBV20-1|-|-|TRBJ1-3
CSASRGSSGNTIYF
TGCAGTGCATCACGAGGGTCCTCTGGAAACACCATATATTTT
>TRBV20-1|few|-|TRBJ1-3
CSATNGRTSGNTIYF
TGCAGTGCTACAAATGGCAGGACCTCTGGAAACACCATATATTTT
>TRBV18|-|-|TRBJ2-7
CASSPPGVSYEQYF
TGTGCCAGCTCACCACCGGGAGTTTCCTACGAGCAGTACTTC
>TRBV6-5|few|-|TRBJ2-5
CASSYRQGQETQYF
TGTGCCAGCAGTTACCGGCAGGGCCAAGAGACCCAGTACTTC
>TRBV27|-|-|TRBJ1-2
CASSLSHDYGYTF
TGTGCCAGCAGTTTATCCCACGATTATGGCTACACCTTC
>TRBV9|-|-|TRBJ2-1
CASSPGRQSSYNEQFF
TGTGCCAGCAGCCCAGGCCGGCAAAGCTCCTACAATGAGCAGTTCTTC
>TRBV6-5|few|TRBD2|TRBJ2-3
CASSYSWDSGRVTQYF
TGTGCCAGCAGTTACTCGTGGGATAGCGGGCGCGTTACGCAGTATTTT
>TRBV28|-|-|TRBJ2-7
CASSLLSQGIYEQYF
TGTGCCAGCAGTTTATTAAGCCAAGGGATTTACGAGCAGTACTTC
>TRBV5-1|few|-|TRBJ2-6
CASSLGVGDREGVLTF
TGCGCCAGCAGCTTGGGGGTGGGCGATCGAGAGGGCGTCCTGACTTTC
>TRBV30|-|TRBD2|TRBJ2-5
CAWSVPRLAGGVSETQYF
TGTGCCTGGAGTGTACCAAGACTAGCGGGAGGAGTTTCGGAGACCCAGTACTTC
>TRBV6-2/TRBV6-3|few|-|TRBJ2-5
CASSPRTVLGVGGTQYF
TGTGCCAGCAGCCCACGGACTGTCCTCGGAGTTGGAGGGACCCAGTACTTC
>TRBV12-3/TRBV12-4|-|TRBD2|TRBJ2-3
CASTPGLAGGSDTQYF
TGTGCCAGCACCCCGGGACTAGCGGGAGGCTCGGATACGCAGTATTTT
>TRBV29-1|-|-|TRBJ1-1
CSAVQPNTEAFF
TGCAGCGCAGTACAGCCGAACACTGAAGCTTTCTTT
>TRBV11-2|-|TRBD2|TRBJ2-1
CASSPPSGRHSYNEQFF
TGTGCCAGCAGCCCCCCTAGCGGGCGACACTCCTACAATGAGCAGTTCTTC
>TRBV15|-|TRBD1|TRBJ2-3
CATSRNTGDGTDTQYF
TGTGCCACCAGCAGAAATACAGGGGACGGCACAGATACGCAGTATTTT
>TRBV20-1|-|-|TRBJ1-4
CSATSGEKLFF
TGCAGTGCTACGTCCGGTGAAAAACTGTTTTTT
>TRBV7-2|few|TRBD1|TRBJ2-3
CASSYLRATGDGGTDTQYF
TGTGCCAGCAGCTACCTCCGAGCTACAGGGGATGGGGGCACAGATACGCAGTATTTT
>TRBV5-4|-|TRBD1|TRBJ2-2
CASSVTGGAGRF
TGTGCCAGCAGCGTGACAGGGGGCGCGGGGCGTTTT
>TRBV28|-|-|TRBJ2-1
CASSLWVGNSYNEQFF
TGTGCCAGCAGTTTATGGGTCGGGAATTCCTACAATGAGCAGTTCTTC
>TRBV20-1|-|TRBD2|TRBJ2-5
CSAREFRGDQETQYF
TGCAGTGCTAGGGAATTTCGGGGGGACCAAGAGACCCAGTACTTC
>TRBV18|many|-|TRBJ2-5
CASSPIGETQYF
TGTGCCAGCTCACCAATCGGAGAGACCCAGTACTTC
>TRBV7-9|-|-|TRBJ1-2
CASSLLGDGYTF
TGTGCCAGCAGCTTACTAGGGGACGGCTACACCTTC
>TRBV5-1|few|TRBD1|TRBJ2-3
CASSPRTGFRTDTQYF
TGCGCCAGCAGCCCTCGGACAGGCTTCCGCACAGATACGCAGTATTTT